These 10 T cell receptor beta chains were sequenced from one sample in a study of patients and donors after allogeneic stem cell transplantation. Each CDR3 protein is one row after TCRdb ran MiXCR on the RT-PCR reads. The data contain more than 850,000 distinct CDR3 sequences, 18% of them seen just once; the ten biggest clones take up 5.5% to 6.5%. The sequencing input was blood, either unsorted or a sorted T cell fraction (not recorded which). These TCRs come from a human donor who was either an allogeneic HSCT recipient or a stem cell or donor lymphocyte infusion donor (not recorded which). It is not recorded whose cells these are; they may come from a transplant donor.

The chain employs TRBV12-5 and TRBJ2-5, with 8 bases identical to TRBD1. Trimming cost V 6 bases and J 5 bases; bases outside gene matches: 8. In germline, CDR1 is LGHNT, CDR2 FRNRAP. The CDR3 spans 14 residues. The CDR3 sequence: CASGLAGGAETQYF. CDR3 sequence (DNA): TGTGCTAGTGGACTCGCAGGGGGCGCCGAGACCCAGTACTTC.

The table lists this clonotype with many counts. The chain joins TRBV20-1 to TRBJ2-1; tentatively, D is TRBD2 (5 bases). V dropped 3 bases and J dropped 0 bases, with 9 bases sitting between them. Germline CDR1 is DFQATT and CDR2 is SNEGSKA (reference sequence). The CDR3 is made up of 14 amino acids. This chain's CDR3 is CSARAGVSYNEQFF. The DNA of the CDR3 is TGCAGTGCTAGGGCCGGGGTCTCCTACAATGAGCAGTTCTTC.

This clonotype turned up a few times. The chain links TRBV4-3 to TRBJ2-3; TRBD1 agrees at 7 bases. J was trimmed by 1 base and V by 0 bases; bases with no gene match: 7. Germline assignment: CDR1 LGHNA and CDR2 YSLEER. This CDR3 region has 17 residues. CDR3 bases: TGCGCCAGCAGCCAAGATAGGGGCCAGGGGGGCACAGATACGCAGTATTTT. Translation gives CASSQDRGQGGTDTQYF.

The CDR3 here is CAAWGGPLSGNTIYF. CDR3 in DNA: TGTGCCGCTTGGGGGGGGCCTCTCTCTGGAAACACCATATATTTT. The chain carries TRBV10-3 and TRBJ1-3, with D possibly TRBD1 on 6 matching bases. V lost 11 bases and J 0 bases, leaving 17 bases between the germline ends. CDR1 and CDR2 (germline): ENHRY, SYGVKD. CDR3 length equals 15 residues.

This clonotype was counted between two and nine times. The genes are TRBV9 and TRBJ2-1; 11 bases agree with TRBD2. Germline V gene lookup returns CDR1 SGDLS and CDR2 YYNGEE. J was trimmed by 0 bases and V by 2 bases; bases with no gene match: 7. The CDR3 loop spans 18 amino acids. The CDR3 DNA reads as TGTGCCAGCAGCGTGCTAGCGGGGGGCCTAAGCTCCTACAATGAGCAGTTCTTC. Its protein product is CASSVLAGGLSSYNEQFF. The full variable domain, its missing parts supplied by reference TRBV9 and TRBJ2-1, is DSGVTQTPKHLITATGQRVTLRCSPRSGDLSVYWYQQSLDQGLQFLIQYYNGEERAKGNILERFSAQQFPDLHSELNLSSLELGDSALYFCASSVLAGGLSSYNEQFFGPGTRLTVL.

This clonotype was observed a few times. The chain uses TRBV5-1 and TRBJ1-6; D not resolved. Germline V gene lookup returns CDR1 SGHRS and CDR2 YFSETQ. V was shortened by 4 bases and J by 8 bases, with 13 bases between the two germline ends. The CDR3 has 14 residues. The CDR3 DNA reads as TGCGCCAGCAGCGCGGGAGGGAGAGATTCACCCCTCCACTTT. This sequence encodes CASSAGGRDSPLHF.

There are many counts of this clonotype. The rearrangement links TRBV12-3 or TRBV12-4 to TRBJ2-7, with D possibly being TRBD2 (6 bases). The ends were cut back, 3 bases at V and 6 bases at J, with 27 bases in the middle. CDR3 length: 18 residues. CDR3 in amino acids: CASSLGSWGEVDLFEQYF. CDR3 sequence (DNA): TGTGCCAGCAGTTTGGGCTCTTGGGGGGAGGTCGATTTATTCGAGCAGTACTTC.

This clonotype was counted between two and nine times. The CDR3 DNA reads TGTGCCAGCAGTGACTCGAGGGCAGGGATGAACACCGGGGAGCTGTTTTTT. The encoded protein is CASSDSRAGMNTGELFF. The V and J genes are TRBV6-4 and TRBJ2-2, with D perhaps assigned TRBD1 or TRBD2 (5 bases each). The CDR3 is made up of 17 amino acids. V shed 0 bases and J shed 1 base, with 12 bases lying between them. Looked up from germline, CDR1 is MRHNA and CDR2 is SNTAGT.

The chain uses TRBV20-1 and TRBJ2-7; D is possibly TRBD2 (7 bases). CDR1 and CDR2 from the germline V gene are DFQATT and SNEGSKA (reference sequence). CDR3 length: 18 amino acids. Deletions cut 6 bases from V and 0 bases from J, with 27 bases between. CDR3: CSAPSPPVPGGHSYEQYF. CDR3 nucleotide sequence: TGCAGTGCGCCAAGTCCCCCGGTTCCGGGGGGACACTCCTACGAGCAGTACTTC.

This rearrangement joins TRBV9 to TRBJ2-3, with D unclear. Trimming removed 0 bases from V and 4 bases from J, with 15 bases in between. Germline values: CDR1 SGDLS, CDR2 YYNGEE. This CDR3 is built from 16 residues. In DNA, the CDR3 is TGTGCCAGCAGCGTAGAACTTCAAGCAGAGGCAGATACGCAGTATTTT. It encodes CASSVELQAEADTQYF.